The 9 T cell receptor beta chains presented below share a single source sample, sequenced in a study of blood T cell repertoires in COVID-19. Profiled with immunoSEQ multiplex PCR; TCRdb holds only in-frame clones, not every one. The sample includes about 200,000 clones, roughly four fifths seen only once; the top ten take around 12%. Material: peripheral blood. Receptor source: a woman aged 35 to 49 with acute or convalescent COVID-19.

The chain recombines TRBV4-2 with TRBJ2-1; perhaps TRBD2 as D (5 bases). There are 15 residues in the CDR3. In germline, CDR1 is LGHNA, CDR2 YNFKEQ. Trimming stripped 3 bases from V and 0 bases from J, with 9 bases between. The CDR3 DNA reads as TGTGCCAGCAGCCATCCGGGGAGCTCCTACAATGAGCAGTTCTTC. It codes for CASSHPGSSYNEQFF.

The chain employs TRBV5-4 and TRBJ2-7; D possibly corresponds to TRBD1 (6 bases). V shed 2 bases and J shed 3 bases, with 21 bases lying between them. This CDR3 contains 17 residues. CDR1 is SGHNT and CDR2 is YYREEE in the germline V gene (reference sequence). The chain's CDR3 is CASSLTNRGGVVYEQYF. CDR3 nucleotide sequence: TGTGCCAGCAGCTTAACTAACCGAGGGGGTGTAGTCTACGAGCAGTACTTC.

In this sample, this clone turned up once. The rearrangement joins TRBV19 to TRBJ2-1; D uncertain. Between the trimmed V and J ends, which lost 4 bases and 8 bases, there was a span of 6 bases. This CDR3 is built from 11 residues. CDR1 is LNHDA, CDR2 SQIVND, per germline (reference sequence). The chain's CDR3 is CASSTIYEQFF. For the CDR3, the DNA is TGTGCCAGTAGTACTATCTATGAGCAGTTCTTC.

The chain joins TRBV10-2 to TRBJ2-2; 10 bases are a match to TRBD2. Germline values: CDR1 WSHSY, CDR2 SAAADI. J lost 0 bases, V lost 5 bases, and 15 bases had no gene match. CDR3 length: 20 residues. This chain's CDR3 is CASSTGPSGSQFANTGELFF. DNA of the CDR3: TGCGCCAGCAGTACCGGCCCTAGCGGGAGTCAGTTCGCGAACACCGGGGAGCTGTTTTTT.

The chain combines TRBV11-3 with TRBJ2-1, with a tentative D call TRBD1 (6 bases). Germline V gives CDR1 SGHNT, CDR2 YENEEA. V was cut by 5 bases and J by 9 bases, with 11 bases left in between. This CDR3 contains 12 residues. CDR3 amino acids: CASSLQGREQFF. For the CDR3, the DNA is TGTGCCAGCAGCCTACAGGGACGTGAGCAGTTCTTC.

This chain joins TRBV11-2 and TRBJ2-2; no firm D call. V shed 5 bases and J shed 1 base, with 8 bases lying between them. CDR3 length: 14 residues. In germline, CDR1 is SGHAT, CDR2 FQNNGV. The CDR3 coding sequence is TGTGCCAGCAGCCAGGCGAGGAACACCGGGGAGCTGTTTTTT. Translating it yields CASSQARNTGELFF.

The chain links TRBV4-1 to TRBJ2-7; 9 bases are shared with TRBD2. The CDR3 contains 15 residues. Trimming cost V 1 base and J 4 bases; bases outside gene matches: 5. CDR1 and CDR2 from the germline V gene are MGHRA and YSYEKL. Written as DNA, the CDR3 is TGCGCCAGCAGCCAAGTTCTAGCGGGACAGTACGAGCAGTACTTC. This gives the protein CASSQVLAGQYEQYF.

The chain employs TRBV19 and TRBJ1-3; TRBD1 matches 9 bases. The CDR3 sequence is 18 residues long. V shed 6 bases, J shed 4 bases, and the junction held 16 bases outside the gene matches. Germline V lookup: CDR1 LNHDA, CDR2 SQIVND (reference sequence). CDR3 sequence reads: CASRPIRTGDKSGNTIYF. The DNA for the CDR3 is TGTGCCAGTAGGCCAATTCGGACAGGGGACAAGTCAGGAAACACCATATATTTT.

A single count supports this clone. CDR3 region: CASSPLGDRGSEKLFF. The CDR3, as DNA: TGTGCCAGCAGCCCGCTGGGGGACAGGGGATCGGAAAAACTGTTTTTT. This sequence joins TRBV7-6 and TRBJ1-4, with TRBD1 identical over 10 bases. Unmatched junction bases numbered 11, after V lost 5 bases and J lost 8 bases. The CDR3 is made up of 16 amino acids. Germline values: CDR1 SGHVS, CDR2 FNYEAQ.